Listed below are T cell receptor beta chains from one sample, sequenced in a study of cytotoxic CD8 clonotypes in ibrutinib-treated CLL. The repertoire was sequenced with immunoSEQ multiplex PCR; TCRdb's copy has only in-frame clones and lacks some. Seen here are roughly 330,000 clones, 67% observed once, and the top ten hold roughly 6%. The sequenced sample was PBMCs, obtained after 36 months of ibrutinib treatment. The receptors here all came from a human donor with chronic lymphocytic leukemia. Each CDR3 is given with its conserved first and last residue. The D gene is left open where the match is weak. Size values are once, few and many counts, or a class for expanded clones, and some rows have none.

J,D,V,size,CDR3
TRBJ1-1,-,TRBV5-1,few,CASSVDTRFAPRNTEAFF
TRBJ1-2,-,TRBV19,few,CASSMVGGYGYTF
TRBJ1-3,-,TRBV13,few,CASSSRRGRISGNTIYF
TRBJ1-4,TRBD1,TRBV2,-,CASSDWDRPNEKLFF
TRBJ2-2,TRBD2,TRBV5-6,-,CASSKTSGITGELFF
TRBJ2-3,TRBD2,TRBV29-1,-,CSVDGLALDTQYF
TRBJ2-7,TRBD2,TRBV4-3,-,CASSTRTSGRYEQYF
TRBJ1-3,-,TRBV19,-,CASSTEAGNTIYF
TRBJ2-3,TRBD2,TRBV9,-,CASSSPGLAATDTQYF
TRBJ1-2,-,TRBV23-1,few,CASSQSTPKGRANYGYTF
TRBJ2-2,-,TRBV6-6,-,CASSTQGSGELFF
TRBJ2-3,-,TRBV7-2,-,CASSPGGPPGDTQYF
TRBJ1-1,-,TRBV9,-,CASSVEGSRTEAFF
TRBJ2-7,-,TRBV5-1,-,CASSLGHLYEQYF
TRBJ2-1,-,TRBV10-2,once,CASSDNEQFF
TRBJ2-7,-,TRBV5-1,-,CASSSTGWDEQYF
TRBJ2-3,-,TRBV29-1,-,CSVLRLGTTDTQYF
TRBJ1-6,TRBD1,TRBV6-5,few,CASSYSRDRGSPLHF
TRBJ2-1,-,TRBV29-1,-,CSVEDWAGQHNEQFF
TRBJ2-1,TRBD1,TRBV5-4,few,CASSPGTGGWNEQFF
TRBJ1-2,-,TRBV4-1,few,CASRPNPGQMGYTF
TRBJ2-3,TRBD2,TRBV19,-,CASSIPPIAGDVDTQYF
TRBJ1-2,-,TRBV29-1,-,CSVASPGDGYGYTF
TRBJ2-3,TRBD2,TRBV5-1,once,CASSLARARLAGDTQYF
TRBJ1-6,-,TRBV27,-,CASSFNAGPYNSPLHF
TRBJ2-1,TRBD2,TRBV25-1,-,CASSAPGLGDYNEQFF
TRBJ2-5,-,TRBV6-6,few,CATDGETQYF
TRBJ1-2,-,TRBV14,once,CASSPTWGGYGYTF
TRBJ1-4,TRBD1,TRBV28,-,CASKTGDINEKLFF